These 32 T cell receptor beta chains were sequenced from one sample in a study of T cells in Graves' hyperthyroidism and ophthalmopathy. Amplification targeted TCR beta CDR3 regions from RNA transcripts. The TCR CDR3 was amplified in a first-round RT-PCR using the HTBI primer set. TCRdb re-called the multiplex PCR reads with MiXCR, one entry per CDR3 protein. The sample shows approximately 720,000 distinct CDR3 sequences, approximately 18% of them seen only once. The sequenced sample consisted of blood. Receptors originate from a woman between 50 and 59 years old with Graves' hyperthyroidism that later progressed to Graves' ophthalmopathy.

This clonotype was picked up many times. J is TRBJ2-4 and V is TRBV3-1, with D unresolved. The V gene's germline CDR1 is LGHDT and CDR2 YNNKEL (reference sequence). This CDR3 contains 15 residues. V gave up 0 bases and J gave up 0 bases, with 6 bases separating them. CDR3 sequence (DNA): TGTGCCAGCAGCCAAGAGTGGGGAGCCAAAAACATTCAGTACTTC. It translates to CASSQEWGAKNIQYF.

This clonotype has a count of ten or more. The chain links TRBV20-1 to TRBJ1-2; D is possibly TRBD1 (5 bases). Germline lookup yields CDR1 DFQATT and CDR2 SNEGSKA (reference sequence). The germline V and J ends were trimmed by 6 bases and 8 bases, with 19 bases remaining between them. The CDR3 sequence is 13 residues long. CDR3 region: CSATGTAGPGYTF. The CDR3 DNA reads as TGCAGTGCAACCGGGACCGCCGGACCAGGCTACACCTTC.

V gene TRBV6-1 combines with J gene TRBJ1-1; no clear D. V was clipped by 8 bases and J by 1 base, with 17 bases between them. Germline CDR1 is MNHNS and CDR2 is SASEGT. This CDR3 is 15 amino acids long. CDR3 protein: CASLRLGGWNTEAFF. The CDR3 coding sequence is TGTGCCAGCCTTCGCCTGGGCGGGTGGAACACTGAAGCTTTCTTT.

The J gene is TRBJ1-2, the V gene TRBV6-2 or TRBV6-3, with 11 positions matching TRBD1. The CDR3 contains 16 residues. With 5 bases clipped from V and 3 bases from J, the junction kept 8 bases outside the gene matches. CDR1 MNHEY and CDR2 SVGEGT come from the germline V gene. CDR3 in DNA: TGTGCCAGCAGTCCCCGGGACAGGGGGTATGACTATGGCTACACCTTC. Residues: CASSPRDRGYDYGYTF.

The CDR3 sequence is CASSLYRTGNNEQFF. The DNA of the CDR3 is TGCGCCAGCAGCTTGTACCGGACAGGGAACAATGAGCAGTTCTTC. The V call is TRBV5-1, the J call TRBJ2-1; 8 bases are a match to TRBD1. Germline CDR1 SGHRS, CDR2 YFSETQ. This CDR3 comprises 15 residues. The junction had 5 bases not matched to a gene; V was cut back by 1 base and J by 5 bases.

The chain has TRBV5-4 and TRBJ1-1, with D maybe TRBD1 (5 bases). V lost 4 bases and J 10 bases, leaving 23 bases between the germline ends. CDR1 SGHNT and CDR2 YYREEE come from the germline V gene (reference sequence). The CDR3 extends over 15 amino acids. DNA for the CDR3: TGTGCCAGCAGCCACCGGGACCGGGGTAGGGTCTCAGCTTTCTTT. Translated: CASSHRDRGRVSAFF.

This clonotype was observed at least ten times. The chain carries TRBV3-1 and TRBJ1-2; TRBD1 matches at 7 bases. CDR1 is LGHDT, CDR2 YNNKEL, per germline (reference sequence). The CDR3 spans 14 residues. The trim removed 6 bases at V and 1 base at J, leaving 5 bases unmatched. The CDR3 here is CASSDREINYGYTF. As DNA, the CDR3 is TGTGCCAGCAGTGACAGGGAAATTAACTATGGCTACACCTTC.

This clonotype was counted between two and nine times. The V gene is TRBV6-1, the J gene TRBJ2-5; TRBD1 aligns across 9 bases. CDR3 length: 15 residues. Germline CDR1 MNHNS, CDR2 SASEGT. V shed 6 bases, J shed 2 bases, and the junction held 7 bases outside the gene matches. The CDR3 loop reads CASREQGAGQETQYF. DNA for the CDR3: TGTGCCAGCAGAGAACAGGGGGCCGGGCAAGAGACCCAGTACTTC.

This chain joins TRBV15 and TRBJ2-3, with 7 bases that match TRBD2. The J segment lost 6 bases and the V segment lost 1 base, leaving 1 base of the junction unmatched. Germline V gene lookup returns CDR1 LNHNV and CDR2 YYDKDF (reference sequence). The CDR3 covers 13 residues. The CDR3 sequence is CATSRAGGDTQYF. CDR3 DNA: TGTGCCACCAGCAGAGCCGGGGGGGATACGCAGTATTTT.

The chain recombines TRBV9 with TRBJ2-6; either TRBD1 or TRBD2 may supply D (5 bases each). CDR1 and CDR2 from the germline V gene are SGDLS and YYNGEE. The V end lost 4 bases, the J end lost 0 bases, and 20 bases lay between the germline ends. The CDR3 is 19 residues long. The CDR3 DNA reads TGTGCCAGCAGCTCCCTCTGGGGCGGGCGTGGCTCTGGGGCCAACGTCCTGACTTTC. Protein sequence: CASSSLWGGRGSGANVLTF.

The chain carries TRBV6-1 and TRBJ2-1, with a weak D call TRBD1 (5 bases). Trimming left V 2 bases short and J 5 bases short, with 16 bases between. The CDR3 runs to 16 residues. The germline V gene encodes CDR1 MNHNS and CDR2 SASEGT. In DNA form, the CDR3 reads TGTGCCAGCAGTGAAAAGACCGGGTGGGGCAACAATGAGCAGTTCTTC. This translates into CASSEKTGWGNNEQFF.

CDR3 in amino acids: CSVDKGQGGYTF. The CDR3 DNA is TGCAGCGTTGACAAGGGGCAGGGTGGCTACACCTTC. V is TRBV29-1 and J is TRBJ1-2, with D maybe TRBD1 (5 bases). With 3 bases removed from V and 7 bases from J, the gap between germline ends came to 12 bases. Germline CDR1 is SQVTM and CDR2 is ANQGSEA. The CDR3 sequence is 12 residues long.

This clonotype appeared a few times. The chain is built from TRBV19 and TRBJ2-7; D is perhaps TRBD1 (6 bases). Trimming pared 3 bases from V and 0 bases from J, leaving 15 bases between. CDR3 length: 16 amino acids. Germline V gene lookup returns CDR1 LNHDA and CDR2 SQIVND (reference sequence). CDR3 in amino acids: CASSIIAGATSYEQYF. In DNA form, the CDR3 reads TGTGCCAGTAGTATCATCGCAGGGGCCACCTCCTACGAGCAGTACTTC.

This clonotype was observed a handful of times. The chain links TRBV3-1 to TRBJ1-1; D not certain. The germline V and J ends were trimmed by 1 base and 7 bases, with 13 bases remaining between them. The CDR3 has 14 amino acids. CDR1 is LGHDT and CDR2 is YNNKEL in the germline V gene (reference sequence). The CDR3, as DNA: TGTGCCAGCAGCCAAGTCCGGAGCCACGTTGAAGCTTTCTTT. Translating it yields CASSQVRSHVEAFF.

The sample holds a few counts of this clonotype. CDR3 amino acids: CASTDVPGQGNSGANVLTF. CDR3 DNA sequence: TGTGCCAGCACCGACGTACCGGGACAGGGGAACTCTGGGGCCAACGTCCTGACTTTC. J is TRBJ2-6 and V is TRBV7-3, with 10 bases fitting TRBD1. The CDR3 consists of 19 residues. J was trimmed by 0 bases and V by 7 bases; bases with no gene match: 12. CDR1 is SGHTA and CDR2 is FQGTGA in the germline V gene. The full variable domain, rest sourced from reference TRBV7-3 and TRBJ2-6, is GAGVSQTPSNKVTEKGKYVELRCDPISGHTALYWYRQSLGQGPEFLIYFQGTGAADDSGLPNDRFFAVRPEGSVSTLKIQRTERGDSAVYLCASTDVPGQGNSGANVLTFGAGSRLTVL.

This clonotype was observed a handful of times. The chain links TRBV13 to TRBJ2-7; D is uncertain. With 4 bases removed from V and 4 bases from J, the gap between germline ends came to 8 bases. Per the germline V gene, CDR1 is PRHDT and CDR2 is FYEKMQ (reference sequence). The CDR3 spans 12 residues. CDR3 protein: CASSSSGYEQYF. In nucleotides, the CDR3 is TGTGCCAGCAGCTCCAGTGGTTACGAGCAGTACTTC. Combining the CDR3 with reference TRBV13 and TRBJ2-7 gives the whole variable domain AAGVIQSPRHLIKEKRETATLKCYPIPRHDTVYWYQQGPGQDPQFLISFYEKMQSDKGSIPDRFSAQQFSDYHSELNMSSLELGDSALYFCASSSSGYEQYFGPGTRLTVT.

This clonotype was seen at least ten times. The chain links TRBV20-1 to TRBJ2-5; D perhaps matches TRBD1 (6 bases). From germline, CDR1 is DFQATT and CDR2 SNEGSKA (reference sequence). This CDR3 comprises 13 residues. Trimming removed 3 bases from V and 4 bases from J, with 12 bases in between. The CDR3 bases are TGCAGTGCTAGGGGGGTAGGGGGAGAGACCCAGTACTTC. Amino acid sequence: CSARGVGGETQYF.

The V and J genes are TRBV7-9 and TRBJ2-3; unclear D gene. CDR1 SEHNR and CDR2 FQNEAQ come from the germline V gene (reference sequence). CDR3 size: 13 residues. Trimming took off 2 bases at V and 5 bases at J, with 8 bases between the two ends. This chain's CDR3 is CASSLPEEDTQYF. Written as DNA, the CDR3 is TGTGCCAGCAGCTTACCCGAGGAAGATACGCAGTATTTT. The full variable domain, its missing parts supplied by reference TRBV7-9 and TRBJ2-3, is DTGVSQNPRHKITKRGQNVTFRCDPISEHNRLYWYRQTLGQGPEFLTYFQNEAQLEKSRLLSDRFSAERPKGSFSTLEIQRTEQGDSAMYLCASSLPEEDTQYFGPGTRLTVL.

This clonotype has a count of ten or more. The gene calls are TRBV29-1 and TRBJ2-5, with 9 bases lining up with TRBD1. V gave up 8 bases and J gave up 4 bases; unmatched junction bases: 8. CDR3 length: 13 amino acids. Germline loops: CDR1 SQVTM, CDR2 ANQGSEA. The CDR3 sequence: CSIRPGQGETQYF. CDR3 coding DNA: TGCAGCATCCGACCGGGACAGGGAGAGACCCAGTACTTC.

This clonotype was picked up many times. This chain connects TRBV6-1 to TRBJ1-5, with D possibly matching TRBD1 (6 bases). The V gene lost 8 bases and the J gene lost 0 bases, with 14 bases spanning the gap. This CDR3 spans 15 amino acids. CDR1 is MNHNS, CDR2 SASEGT, per germline. The CDR3 nucleotides read TGTGCCAGCGGTCCGGGGGCGAATAGCAATCAGCCCCAGCATTTT. Its translation is CASGPGANSNQPQHF.

This clonotype showed up many times. This chain joins TRBV12-3 or TRBV12-4 and TRBJ1-1; D gene unclear. The length of the CDR3 is 13 residues. Trimming removed 3 bases at V and 1 base at J, with 6 bases between. The CDR3 is CASSFGENTEAFF. Written as DNA, the CDR3 is TGTGCCAGCAGTTTTGGTGAGAACACTGAAGCTTTCTTT.

This chain connects TRBV6-1 to TRBJ1-5; D is unclear. With 4 bases removed from V and 11 bases from J, the gap between germline ends came to 18 bases. The CDR3 has 14 amino acids. The germline gives CDR1 MNHNS, CDR2 SASEGT. CDR3 in DNA: TGTGCCAGCAGTGCCTCCCTCGGACGGCAGACCCAGCATTTT. Amino acid sequence: CASSASLGRQTQHF.

This clonotype was counted a few times. This chain links TRBV5-1 with TRBJ1-3; D possibly corresponds to TRBD1 (6 bases). V lost 4 bases and J 2 bases, leaving 19 bases between the germline ends. In germline, CDR1 is SGHRS, CDR2 YFSETQ. The CDR3 consists of 17 residues. CDR3 DNA sequence: TGCGCCAGCAGCCCGGAGGCGGGGGGCAGCGCTGGAAACACCATATATTTT. Protein: CASSPEAGGSAGNTIYF.

This clonotype occurred a few times. V gene TRBV10-1 combines with J gene TRBJ1-1; D is perhaps TRBD1 (5 bases). Trimming removed 6 bases at V and 5 bases at J, with 13 bases between. The CDR3 sequence is 13 residues long. From germline, CDR1 is WNHNN and CDR2 SYGVQD (reference sequence). The CDR3 loop reads CASRRGPATEAFF. The CDR3, as DNA: TGCGCCAGCAGGAGGGGACCGGCAACTGAAGCTTTCTTT.

This clonotype has only a few counts. The chain uses TRBV20-1 and TRBJ2-7; D is unresolved. Deletions cut 2 bases from V and 3 bases from J, with 8 bases between. The germline CDR1 and CDR2 sequences are DFQATT and SNEGSKA (reference sequence). The CDR3 contains 12 residues. CDR3 sequence (DNA): TGCAGTGCTAGATTGGGCCTCTACGAGCAGTACTTC. It encodes CSARLGLYEQYF.

The genes are TRBV6-2 or TRBV6-3 and TRBJ2-3, with D perhaps TRBD1 (5 bases). Germline V gene sequence: CDR1 MNHEY, CDR2 SVGEGT. CDR3 length equals 14 residues. With 7 bases removed from V and 2 bases from J, the gap between germline ends came to 13 bases. CDR3 loop: CASNSKQVTDTQYF. CDR3 nucleotides: TGTGCCAGCAACTCAAAACAGGTCACAGATACGCAGTATTTT.

This clonotype was recorded at least ten times. The chain joins TRBV11-2 to TRBJ2-7, with 12 nucleotides matching TRBD1. Germline-derived CDR1 and CDR2 are SGHAT and FQNNGV. The V gene end was trimmed by 6 bases and the J gene end by 0 bases; junction bases not matched to a gene: 3. The CDR3 is 15 amino acids. This chain's CDR3 is CASRWDRGPSYEQYF. The CDR3 coding sequence is TGTGCCAGCAGGTGGGACAGGGGGCCCTCCTACGAGCAGTACTTC.

This clonotype was seen many times. The V call is TRBV3-1, the J call TRBJ1-1, with TRBD1 identical over 8 bases. The J segment lost 2 bases and the V segment lost 4 bases, leaving 15 bases of the junction unmatched. The CDR3 length is 18 residues. Germline V gene lookup returns CDR1 LGHDT and CDR2 YNNKEL (reference sequence). The CDR3 DNA follows: TGTGCCAGCAGCCCGAAACTAGCAGGACAGGGAAGTAACACTGAAGCTTTCTTT. It encodes CASSPKLAGQGSNTEAFF. Variable domain in full (rest from reference TRBV3-1 and TRBJ1-1): DTAVSQTPKYLVTQMGNDKSIKCEQNLGHDTMYWYKQDSKKFLKIMFSYNNKELIINETVPNRFSPKSPDKAHLNLHINSLELGDSAVYFCASSPKLAGQGSNTEAFFGQGTRLTVV.

This clonotype was seen many times. The chain uses TRBV2 and TRBJ2-3; 10 bases are a match to TRBD1. Germline CDR1 is SNHLY and CDR2 is FYNNEI. This CDR3 spans 13 amino acids. Trimming took 6 bases from V and 8 from J; bases not matched to a gene: 5. The CDR3 nucleotides are TGTGCCAGCAGGGACAGGGGGGAGGGTACGCAGTATTTT. This gives the protein CASRDRGEGTQYF.

The table lists this clonotype with many counts. The chain carries TRBV6-1 and TRBJ1-1; 9 bases map to TRBD1. This CDR3 contains 13 residues. Germline CDR1 is MNHNS and CDR2 is SASEGT. V lost 6 bases and J lost 5; bases outside the gene matches: 4. In nucleotides, the CDR3 is TGTGCCAGCAGGAACAGGGGGCGAACTGAAGCTTTCTTT. Translation gives CASRNRGRTEAFF.

The genes are TRBV9 and TRBJ1-3; possibly TRBD1 for D (6 bases). Germline V gene lookup returns CDR1 SGDLS and CDR2 YYNGEE. With 1 base removed from V and 0 bases from J, the gap between germline ends came to 14 bases. The CDR3 length is 17 residues. In DNA form, the CDR3 reads TGTGCCAGCAGCGTATACCCACAGGGTTCCTCTGGAAACACCATATATTTT. It is translated as CASSVYPQGSSGNTIYF.

This chain links TRBV5-1 with TRBJ1-2, with a tentative D call TRBD1 (6 bases). This CDR3 comprises 15 residues. The germline V and J ends were trimmed by 0 bases and 3 bases, with 12 bases remaining between them. Germline lookup yields CDR1 SGHRS and CDR2 YFSETQ. CDR3 region: CASSLDGGLHYGYTF. CDR3 DNA: TGCGCCAGCAGCTTGGACGGGGGCTTACACTATGGCTACACCTTC.